The 21 T cell receptor beta chains below all came from one sample that was sequenced in a study of T cell responses to AZD1222 COVID-19 vaccine. Only in-frame clones appear in the TCRdb table, and some are missing; sequencing was by immunoSEQ multiplex PCR. The sample lists 150,000 to 200,000 clones, approximately 93% occurring once. This material consisted of peripheral blood, taken on day 0 of AZD1222 vaccination. Every receptor here comes from an adult in good health.

This chain uses TRBV3-1 (or the pseudogene TRBV3-2) with TRBJ2-4; D is perhaps TRBD2 (7 bases). Trimming pared 4 bases from V and 2 bases from J, leaving 18 bases between. The CDR3 totals 17 residues. In germline, CDR1 is LGHDT, CDR2 YNNKEL (reference sequence). CDR3 in amino acids: CASSPRGGGPTKNIQYF. As DNA, the CDR3 is TGTGCCAGCAGCCCTCGAGGGGGAGGGCCAACCAAAAACATTCAGTACTTC.

The rearrangement uses TRBV18 and TRBJ2-7; D possibly uses TRBD1 or TRBD2 (5 bases each). The CDR3 covers 15 residues. Germline CDR1 is KGHSH and CDR2 is LQKENI. V was shortened by 3 bases and J by 3 bases, with 15 bases between the two germline ends. The CDR3 sequence: CASSPQERGRYEQYF. CDR3 nucleotides: TGTGCCAGCTCACCCCAGGAGAGGGGCCGCTACGAGCAGTACTTC.

This sequence joins TRBV5-1 and TRBJ2-3; D assignment may be TRBD1 or TRBD2 (5 bases each). CDR1 and CDR2 from the germline V gene are SGHRS and YFSETQ. The CDR3 covers 16 residues. With 0 bases removed from V and 2 bases from J, the gap between germline ends came to 13 bases. This chain's CDR3 is CASSLGGAGDTDTQYF. The CDR3 nucleotides read TGCGCCAGCAGCTTGGGAGGGGCGGGTGACACAGATACGCAGTATTTT.

CDR3 protein: CASTINPGTYEQYF. The CDR3 region has the DNA TGTGCCAGCACGATAAACCCAGGGACCTACGAGCAGTACTTC. The chain recombines TRBV2 with TRBJ2-7; D possibly corresponds to TRBD1 (5 bases). Germline lookup yields CDR1 SNHLY and CDR2 FYNNEI. The V end lost 7 bases, the J end lost 2 bases, and 15 bases lay between the germline ends. The CDR3 contains 14 residues. The full variable domain, its missing parts supplied by reference TRBV2 and TRBJ2-7, is EPEVTQTPSHQVTQMGQEVILRCVPISNHLYFYWYRQILGQKVEFLVSFYNNEISEKSEIFDDQFSVERPDGSNFTLKIRSTKLEDSAMYFCASTINPGTYEQYFGPGTRLTVT.

This chain connects TRBV7-8 to TRBJ1-4; D is possibly TRBD1 (6 bases). The V end was cut by 5 bases, the J end by 4 bases, with 14 bases between. The CDR3 has 15 amino acids. Germline V gene sequence: CDR1 SGHVS, CDR2 FQNEAQ. CDR3 sequence reads: CASSPTGSLNEKLFF. The CDR3 DNA sequence: TGTGCCAGCAGCCCAACAGGGTCCCTTAATGAAAAACTGTTTTTT.

The chain couples TRBV11-2 to TRBJ1-1; D unresolved. V was shortened by 6 bases and J by 11 bases, with 19 bases between the two germline ends. The germline gives CDR1 SGHAT, CDR2 FQNNGV. The CDR3 totals 13 residues. The CDR3 nucleotides are TGTGCCAGCAGTCAGCCCCACTGGCGGAGGGCTTTCTTT. Its translation: CASSQPHWRRAFF.

The count of this clone is one. V gene TRBV7-2 combines with J gene TRBJ1-2; possibly TRBD1 for D (6 bases). The germline CDR1 and CDR2 sequences are SGHTA and FQGNSA. Trimming took 2 bases from V and 8 from J, leaving 21 bases between them. The CDR3 length is 16 residues. DNA of the CDR3: TGTGCCAGCAGCTTAAGTAACCGGGGGGCAGGGAGAGGCTACACCTTC. Translation gives CASSLSNRGAGRGYTF.

The V gene is TRBV7-9, the J gene TRBJ2-6; 8 nucleotides line up with TRBD2. Germline assignment: CDR1 SEHNR and CDR2 FQNEAQ (reference sequence). The CDR3 contains 17 residues. The trim removed 5 bases at V and 0 bases at J, leaving 6 bases unmatched. CDR3 residues: CASSTWRGDSGANVLTF. CDR3 nucleotide sequence: TGTGCCAGCAGCACCTGGCGGGGGGACTCTGGGGCCAACGTCCTGACTTTC.

This chain joins TRBV14 and TRBJ1-1, with D unresolved. Trimming left V 1 base short and J 1 base short, with 10 bases between. The length of the CDR3 is 15 residues. Per the germline V gene, CDR1 is SGHDN and CDR2 is FVKESK. The CDR3 region has the DNA TGTGCCAGCAGCCAAGTATTTCTTGGGAACACTGAAGCTTTCTTT. Its protein is CASSQVFLGNTEAFF. Full variable domain (outside the CDR3, taken from reference TRBV14 and TRBJ1-1): EAGVTQFPSHSVIEKGQTVTLRCDPISGHDNLYWYRRVMGKEIKFLLHFVKESKQDESGMPNNRFLAERTGGTYSTLKVQPAELEDSGVYFCASSQVFLGNTEAFFGQGTRLTVV.

The gene calls are TRBV19 and TRBJ1-2; the match to TRBD1 covers 8 bases. V shed 8 bases, J shed 2 bases, and the junction held 13 bases outside the gene matches. CDR1 is LNHDA and CDR2 is SQIVND in the germline V gene (reference sequence). The CDR3 is 16 amino acids. This CDR3 reads CASSRPRQGANYGYTF. The DNA for the CDR3 is TGTGCCAGTTCCCGGCCGAGGCAGGGGGCGAACTATGGCTACACCTTC. Complete variable domain (other parts from reference TRBV19 and TRBJ1-2): DGGITQSPKYLFRKEGQNVTLSCEQNLNHDAMYWYRQDPGQGLRLIYYSQIVNDFQKGDIAEGYSVSREKKESFPLTVTSAQKNPTAFYLCASSRPRQGANYGYTFGSGTRLTVV.

This chain joins TRBV12-3 or TRBV12-4 and TRBJ2-1; the match to TRBD2 covers 7 bases. The CDR3 consists of 13 residues. After removal of 6 bases from V and 6 bases from J, the junction contained 5 bases not matched to a gene. CDR3 in DNA: TGTGCCAGCAGCCGGGGACTACGCAATGAGCAGTTCTTC. Its protein product is CASSRGLRNEQFF.

V gene TRBV11-2 combines with J gene TRBJ2-3; D perhaps matches TRBD1 (5 bases). The CDR3 length is 14 residues. Germline CDR1 is SGHAT and CDR2 is FQNNGV. The V end was cut by 5 bases, the J end by 6 bases, with 15 bases between. The CDR3, as DNA: TGTGCCAGCAGCCCCCAGGGCGCCAGGGATACGCAGTATTTT. This gives the protein CASSPQGARDTQYF.

The CDR3 spells CASTSDRAGDEQYF. The CDR3 coding sequence is TGTGCCAGCACCTCCGACCGGGCCGGCGACGAGCAGTACTTC. The J gene is TRBJ2-7, the V gene TRBV25-1, with D unclear. Trimming removed 7 bases at V and 5 bases at J, with 18 bases between. This CDR3 is 14 amino acids long. Germline CDR1 and CDR2: MGHDK and SYGVNS.

The chain has TRBV5-1 and TRBJ2-6; no definite D call. The CDR3 runs 17 residues. Deletions cut 0 bases from V and 0 bases from J, with 10 bases between. CDR1 SGHRS and CDR2 YFSETQ come from the germline V gene. The CDR3 reads CASSLVQDNSGANVLTF. CDR3 nucleotides: TGCGCCAGCAGCTTGGTTCAGGATAACTCTGGGGCCAACGTCCTGACTTTC.

This clone was found a few times. V gene TRBV19 combines with J gene TRBJ1-2, with D possibly TRBD1 on 5 matching bases. V lost 1 base and J lost 4, with 13 bases in between. The V gene's germline CDR1 is LNHDA and CDR2 SQIVND (reference sequence). CDR3 length equals 15 residues. CDR3 nucleotide sequence: TGTGCCAGTAGTATAGCGTCAGGGAGACGCTATGGCTACACCTTC. It is translated as CASSIASGRRYGYTF.

V gene TRBV7-9 combines with J gene TRBJ1-1, with D possibly matching TRBD1 (5 bases). CDR1 is SEHNR and CDR2 is FQNEAQ in the germline V gene (reference sequence). This CDR3 is built from 18 residues. The ends were cut back, 5 bases at V and 6 bases at J, with 28 bases in the middle. The CDR3 DNA reads TGTGCCAGCAGCCTTTCCTTACATCGGGACGCCACGGGGTCTGAAGCTTTCTTT. Translation: CASSLSLHRDATGSEAFF. The whole variable domain, filled in from reference TRBV7-9 and TRBJ1-1, reads DTGVSQNPRHKITKRGQNVTFRCDPISEHNRLYWYRQTLGQGPEFLTYFQNEAQLEKSRLLSDRFSAERPKGSFSTLEIQRTEQGDSAMYLCASSLSLHRDATGSEAFFGQGTRLTVV.

This chain connects TRBV19 to TRBJ2-2; perhaps D is TRBD1 or TRBD2 (5 bases each). Germline V gene sequence: CDR1 LNHDA, CDR2 SQIVND (reference sequence). The V and J ends lost 10 bases and 0 bases respectively, with 15 bases between them. The CDR3 sequence is 15 residues long. CDR3 loop: CATQNRGANTGELFF. The DNA for the CDR3 is TGTGCCACTCAAAATAGGGGAGCGAACACCGGGGAGCTGTTTTTT.

The chain links TRBV3-1 (or the pseudogene TRBV3-2) to TRBJ2-3; tentatively, D is TRBD2 (5 bases). V lost 3 bases and J 5 bases, leaving 18 bases between the germline ends. The CDR3 length is 16 residues. CDR1 and CDR2 (germline): LGHDT, YNNKEL (reference sequence). CDR3 loop: CASSHLRAIEGDTQYF. The CDR3 DNA follows: TGTGCCAGCAGCCATCTGCGGGCGATCGAAGGAGATACGCAGTATTTT.

The chain has TRBV9 and TRBJ2-7; tentatively, D is TRBD1 (6 bases). The CDR3 is 14 residues long. Germline CDR1 and CDR2: SGDLS and YYNGEE. V was clipped by 2 bases and J by 0 bases, with 9 bases between them. DNA of the CDR3: TGTGCCAGCAGCGTCCAGGGGAGCTCCTACGAGCAGTACTTC. Its protein is CASSVQGSSYEQYF.

This clone was counted a few times. The chain couples TRBV25-1 to TRBJ2-7, with D possibly TRBD2 on 5 matching bases. Germline values: CDR1 MGHDK, CDR2 SYGVNS. The CDR3 loop spans 17 amino acids. The germline V and J ends were trimmed by 6 bases and 2 bases, with 23 bases remaining between them. The CDR3 nucleotides are TGTGCCAGCAGGCCCAACGTCGGACTCCAGGAGGCCTACGAGCAGTACTTC. Protein product: CASRPNVGLQEAYEQYF.

V gene TRBV4-1 combines with J gene TRBJ1-3, with D uncertain. Germline V gene data show CDR1 as MGHRA and CDR2 as YSYEKL. CDR3 length: 15 residues. Trimming took off 0 bases at V and 4 bases at J, with 10 bases between the two ends. The CDR3 here is CASSQEATLGNTIYF. CDR3 coding DNA: TGCGCCAGCAGCCAAGAGGCTACGCTGGGAAACACCATATATTTT.